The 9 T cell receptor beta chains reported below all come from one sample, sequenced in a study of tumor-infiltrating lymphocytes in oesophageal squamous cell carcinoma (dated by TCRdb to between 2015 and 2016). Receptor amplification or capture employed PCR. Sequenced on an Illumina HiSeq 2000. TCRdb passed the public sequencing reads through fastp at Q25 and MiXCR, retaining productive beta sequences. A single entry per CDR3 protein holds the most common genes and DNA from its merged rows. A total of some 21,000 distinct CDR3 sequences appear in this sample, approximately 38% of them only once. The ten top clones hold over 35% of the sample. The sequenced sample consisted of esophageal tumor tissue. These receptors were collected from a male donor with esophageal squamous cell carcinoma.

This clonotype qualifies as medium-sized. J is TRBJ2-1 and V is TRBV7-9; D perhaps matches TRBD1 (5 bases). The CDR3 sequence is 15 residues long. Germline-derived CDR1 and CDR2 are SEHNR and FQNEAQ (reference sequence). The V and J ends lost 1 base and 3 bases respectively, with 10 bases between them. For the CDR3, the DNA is TGTGCCAGCAGCTTAGAAGGGGAAGGCTACAATGAGCAGTTCTTC. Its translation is CASSLEGEGYNEQFF.

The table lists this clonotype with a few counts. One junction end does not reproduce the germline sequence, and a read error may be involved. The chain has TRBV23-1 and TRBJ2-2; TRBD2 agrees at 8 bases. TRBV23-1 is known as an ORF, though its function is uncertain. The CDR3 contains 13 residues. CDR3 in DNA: TGTGCCAGCAGGAGCGGGAGCTTAGGGGAGCTGTTTTTT. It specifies CASRSGSLGELFF.

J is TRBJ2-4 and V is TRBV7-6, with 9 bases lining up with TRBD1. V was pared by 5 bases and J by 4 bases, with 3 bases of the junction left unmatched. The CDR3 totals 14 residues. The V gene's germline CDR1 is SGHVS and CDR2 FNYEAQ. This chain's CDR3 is CASSLDRGKNIQYF. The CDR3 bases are TGTGCCAGCAGCCTGGACAGGGGAAAAAACATTCAGTACTTC.

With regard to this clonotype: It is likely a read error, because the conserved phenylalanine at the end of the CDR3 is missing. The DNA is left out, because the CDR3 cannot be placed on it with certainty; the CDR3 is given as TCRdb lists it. The CDR3 region is CASSPGQRGQIRSTS. V is TRBV5-3 and J is TRBJ2-1; the DNA was not compared with TRBD1, the D call given in the table. TRBV5-3 is identified as an open reading frame with a role that is uncertain. Including both end residues, the CDR3 is 15 amino acids long.

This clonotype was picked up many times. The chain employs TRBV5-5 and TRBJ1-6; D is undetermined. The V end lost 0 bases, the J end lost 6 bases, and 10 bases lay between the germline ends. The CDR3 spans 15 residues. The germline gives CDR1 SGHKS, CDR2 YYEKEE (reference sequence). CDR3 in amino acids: CASSLVPGFNSPLHF. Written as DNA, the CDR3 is TGTGCCAGCAGCTTGGTCCCAGGATTTAATTCACCCCTCCACTTT. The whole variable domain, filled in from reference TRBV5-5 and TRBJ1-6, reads DAGVTQSPTHLIKTRGQQVTLRCSPISGHKSVSWYQQVLGQGPQFIFQYYEKEERGRGNFPDRFSARQFPNYSSELNVNALLLGDSALYLCASSLVPGFNSPLHFGNGTRLTVT.

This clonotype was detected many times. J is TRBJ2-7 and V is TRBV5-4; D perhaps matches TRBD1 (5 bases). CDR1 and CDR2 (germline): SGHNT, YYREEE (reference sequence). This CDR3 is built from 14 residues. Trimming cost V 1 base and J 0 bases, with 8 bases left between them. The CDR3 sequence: CASSLQGNSYEQYF. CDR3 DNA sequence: TGTGCCAGCAGCTTGCAGGGCAACTCCTACGAGCAGTACTTC.

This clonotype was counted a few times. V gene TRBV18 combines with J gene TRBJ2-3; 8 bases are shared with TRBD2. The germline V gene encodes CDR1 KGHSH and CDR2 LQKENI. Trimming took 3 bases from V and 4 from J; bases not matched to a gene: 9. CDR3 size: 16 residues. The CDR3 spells CASSPPNGGGADTQYF. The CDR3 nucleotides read TGTGCCAGCTCACCTCCAAACGGGGGGGGCGCAGATACGCAGTATTTT.

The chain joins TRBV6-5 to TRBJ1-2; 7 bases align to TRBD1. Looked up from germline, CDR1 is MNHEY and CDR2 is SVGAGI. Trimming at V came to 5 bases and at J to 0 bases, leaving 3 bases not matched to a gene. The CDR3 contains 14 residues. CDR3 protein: CASSVQGSNYGYTF. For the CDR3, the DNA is TGTGCCAGCAGTGTACAGGGGTCTAACTATGGCTACACCTTC.

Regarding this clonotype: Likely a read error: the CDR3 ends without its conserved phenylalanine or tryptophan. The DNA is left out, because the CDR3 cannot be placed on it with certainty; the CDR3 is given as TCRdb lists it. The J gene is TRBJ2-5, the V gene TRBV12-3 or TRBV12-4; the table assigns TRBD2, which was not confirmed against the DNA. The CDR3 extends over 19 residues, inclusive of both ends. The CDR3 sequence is CASSSRRTSDSSYEQYFGN.